The 26 T cell receptor beta chains below were found in one sample sequenced in a study of blood T cell repertoires in COVID-19. Here immunoSEQ multiplex PCR was the method, and the copy in TCRdb shows in-frame clones only, minus some. Among about 120,000 clones listed, over 80% were seen once. The sequencing input was peripheral blood. These receptors were collected from a man in his sixties or seventies with acute or convalescent COVID-19.

As concerns this clone: Relative to the germline gene, one junction end is altered; a read error may explain this. This sequence joins TRBV7-7 and TRBJ2-5, with TRBD2 matching 7 bases. CDR3 length: 14 residues. Germline V gives CDR1 SSHAT, CDR2 FNYEAQ (reference sequence). CDR3 in amino acids: CASSAVGGEETQYF. In DNA, the CDR3 is TGTGCTAGCAGCGCCGTGGGGGGGGAGGAGACCCAGTACTTC.

The V call is TRBV18, the J call TRBJ2-7; 9 bases line up with TRBD1. The J segment lost 3 bases and the V segment lost 3 bases, leaving 6 bases of the junction unmatched. The germline V gene encodes CDR1 KGHSH and CDR2 LQKENI. The CDR3 loop spans 15 amino acids. The CDR3 loop is CASSPRDRAGYEQYF. In DNA, the CDR3 is TGTGCCAGCTCACCTCGGGACAGGGCAGGCTACGAGCAGTACTTC.

The rearrangement links TRBV7-2 to TRBJ2-7, with 8 bases identical to TRBD2. After removal of 9 bases from V and 4 bases from J, the junction contained 11 bases not matched to a gene. CDR3 length: 14 residues. Germline V CDR1 and CDR2: SGHTA, FQGNSA. The CDR3 loop reads CASSTNSGAYEQYF. The CDR3 DNA reads as TGTGCCAGTAGTACCAATAGCGGGGCATACGAGCAGTACTTC.

The table lists this clone with many counts. The genes are TRBV6-5 and TRBJ1-2; perhaps TRBD1 as D (6 bases). Germline CDR1 and CDR2: MNHEY and SVGAGI. The CDR3 has 15 residues. Between the trimmed V and J ends, which lost 0 bases and 1 base, there was a span of 9 bases. The CDR3, as DNA: TGTGCCAGCAGTTACTCGATACAGGGTAACTATGGCTACACCTTC. This sequence encodes CASSYSIQGNYGYTF.

This chain joins TRBV3-1 (or the pseudogene TRBV3-2) and TRBJ2-3; maybe TRBD1 (5 bases). This CDR3 region has 13 residues. Germline V gene sequence: CDR1 LGHDT, CDR2 YNNKEL (reference sequence). V was shortened by 2 bases and J by 11 bases, with 14 bases between the two germline ends. Here the CDR3 reads CASSQLSQDRQYF. In DNA form, the CDR3 reads TGTGCCAGCAGCCAACTGTCACAGGATCGGCAGTATTTT.

This chain joins TRBV28 and TRBJ2-3; 7 bases line up with TRBD2. The CDR3 has 14 residues. Germline-derived CDR1 and CDR2 are MDHEN and SYDVKM. With 3 bases clipped from V and 4 bases from J, the junction kept 4 bases outside the gene matches. The CDR3 region is CASSFPGGSDTQYF. The CDR3 DNA reads as TGTGCCAGCAGTTTCCCGGGGGGATCAGATACGCAGTATTTT.

The chain recombines TRBV7-8 with TRBJ1-1; 8 nucleotides line up with TRBD1. The CDR3 is 15 residues long. Germline V lookup: CDR1 SGHVS, CDR2 FQNEAQ. V lost 2 bases, J lost 0 bases, and 2 bases stayed unmatched. CDR3 in DNA: TGTGCCAGCAGCTTATCGGGACAGGTGAACACTGAAGCTTTCTTT. It is translated as CASSLSGQVNTEAFF. Full variable domain (remainder filled in from reference TRBV7-8 and TRBJ1-1): GAGVSQSPRYKVAKRGQDVALRCDPISGHVSLFWYQQALGQGPEFLTYFQNEAQLDKSGLPSDRFFAERPEGSVSTLKIQRTQQEDSAVYLCASSLSGQVNTEAFFGQGTRLTVV.

This clone was seen more than once but under ten times. V gene TRBV24-1 combines with J gene TRBJ1-4; D call uncertain. Germline loops: CDR1 KGHDR, CDR2 SFDVKD. This CDR3 has 15 amino acids. The V gene lost 9 bases and the J gene lost 8 bases, with 21 bases spanning the gap. CDR3 region: CATWSSSCELEKLFF. CDR3 DNA: TGTGCCACCTGGTCTAGCTCCTGCGAGTTAGAAAAACTGTTTTTT.

This clone was picked up one time. The rearrangement links TRBV11-2 to TRBJ2-7, with a possible D match to TRBD2 (5 bases). This CDR3 comprises 13 residues. CDR1 SGHAT and CDR2 FQNNGV come from the germline V gene. The germline V and J ends were trimmed by 7 bases and 4 bases, with 14 bases remaining between them. CDR3 bases: TGTGCCAGCAATCCCCACTCGGGGTACGAGCAGTACTTC. This sequence encodes CASNPHSGYEQYF.

The V and J genes are TRBV7-3 and TRBJ1-1; 8 bases fit TRBD1. The V segment lost 4 bases and the J segment 4 bases; nucleotides outside the gene matches: 5. The CDR3 runs 14 residues. CDR1 is SGHTA, CDR2 FQGTGA, per germline. Written as DNA, the CDR3 is TGTGCCAGCAGCTCGGGGACAGGCAGCACTGAAGCTTTCTTT. It translates to CASSSGTGSTEAFF.

The chain has TRBV4-2 and TRBJ2-1; the D is unclear. The V and J ends lost 0 bases and 9 bases respectively, with 12 bases between them. Germline-derived CDR1 and CDR2 are LGHNA and YNFKEQ. This CDR3 has 14 residues. The CDR3 is CASSQDVGVGEQFF. CDR3 coding DNA: TGTGCCAGCAGCCAAGATGTGGGCGTCGGTGAGCAGTTCTTC.

The V call is TRBV20-1, the J call TRBJ1-2, with 7 nucleotides matching TRBD1. J was trimmed by 8 bases and V by 5 bases; bases with no gene match: 5. The CDR3 spans 11 residues. Germline CDR1 and CDR2: DFQATT and SNEGSKA (reference sequence). CDR3 region: CSAFAGGGYTF. CDR3 nucleotides: TGCAGTGCTTTTGCAGGGGGAGGCTACACCTTC.

This chain links TRBV9 with TRBJ1-1; D is undetermined. The CDR3 has 15 amino acids. The V end lost 0 bases, the J end lost 1 base, and 10 bases lay between the germline ends. In germline, CDR1 is SGDLS, CDR2 YYNGEE. The CDR3 here is CASSVVTGGNTEAFF. The CDR3 coding sequence is TGTGCCAGCAGCGTAGTTACGGGAGGGAACACTGAAGCTTTCTTT.

This rearrangement joins TRBV6-5 to TRBJ1-6, with no clear D. Trimming cost V 7 bases and J 10 bases, with 14 bases left between them. The CDR3 length is 13 residues. Germline CDR1 and CDR2: MNHEY and SVGAGI. Here the CDR3 reads CASKEGSQSPLHF. CDR3 DNA: TGTGCCAGCAAAGAGGGTTCACAGTCACCCCTCCACTTT.

The rearrangement links TRBV6-5 to TRBJ1-1; D unclear. Trimming removed 2 bases from V and 4 bases from J, with 11 bases in between. CDR1 is MNHEY and CDR2 is SVGAGI in the germline V gene. This CDR3 comprises 14 residues. This CDR3 reads CASSYAAGFTEAFF. CDR3 in DNA: TGTGCCAGCAGTTACGCTGCAGGCTTCACTGAAGCTTTCTTT.

The rearrangement joins TRBV19 to TRBJ2-7; 9 positions agree with TRBD1. Germline CDR1 is LNHDA and CDR2 is SQIVND (reference sequence). CDR3 length: 13 residues. V was clipped by 5 bases and J by 6 bases; unmatched bases: 5. CDR3 bases: TGTGCCAGTAGTTCCTACAGGGGGCTCGAGCAGTACTTC. Its translation is CASSSYRGLEQYF.

The rearrangement joins TRBV6-5 to TRBJ2-2; 9 positions agree with TRBD2. Trimming at V came to 8 bases and at J to 7 bases, leaving 8 bases not matched to a gene. CDR3 size: 14 residues. Germline V gene sequence: CDR1 MNHEY, CDR2 SVGAGI. The CDR3 coding sequence is TGTGCCAGCCCCTCATCTAGCGGGGTCGGGGAGCTGTTTTTT. Translated, it gives CASPSSSGVGELFF.

This clone appeared a few times. The chain is built from TRBV5-1 and TRBJ2-2; D not certain. Deletions cut 0 bases from V and 4 bases from J, with 10 bases between. From germline, CDR1 is SGHRS and CDR2 YFSETQ. This CDR3 region has 15 residues. The CDR3 is CASSLAPHSTGELFF. The CDR3 DNA reads TGCGCCAGCAGCTTGGCCCCCCACAGCACCGGGGAGCTGTTTTTT.

For this clone: This may be a read error, as it is one base from a much larger clone. The V and J genes are TRBV11-2 and TRBJ1-5, with D uncertain. Germline values: CDR1 SGHAT, CDR2 FQNNGV. This CDR3 comprises 13 residues. Trimming removed 0 bases at V and 4 bases at J, with 4 bases between. The CDR3 nucleotides are TGTGCCAGCAGCTTAGATCTTAATCAGCCCCAGCATTTT. This sequence encodes CASSLDLNQPQHF.

In DNA, the CDR3 is TGCGCCAGCAGTGTGATGAAAGGAGATCGTGAGCAGTTCTTC. Protein: CASSVMKGDREQFF. The gene calls are TRBV10-2 and TRBJ2-1; D gene unclear. Trimming removed 4 bases at V and 9 bases at J, with 16 bases between. The CDR3 is 14 residues long. CDR1 and CDR2 (germline): WSHSY, SAAADI.

This clone is termed medium-sized. V usage is TRBV6-4 and J usage is TRBJ1-3; TRBD1 matches at 7 bases. The CDR3 consists of 14 residues. J lost 11 bases, V lost 1 base, and 8 bases had no gene match. Germline V gene sequence: CDR1 MRHNA, CDR2 SNTAGT. The CDR3 DNA reads as TGTGCCAGCAGTGACTTCAACAGGGGTTCGCCCATATATTTT. Translating gives CASSDFNRGSPIYF.

The chain combines TRBV9 with TRBJ2-5; 7 bases match TRBD1. The CDR3 has 14 amino acids. From germline, CDR1 is SGDLS and CDR2 YYNGEE. V trimming: 5 bases; J trimming: 5 bases; junction bases outside the gene matches: 9. The CDR3 reads CASSPTGAGETQYF. For the CDR3, the DNA is TGTGCCAGCAGTCCAACAGGGGCCGGGGAGACCCAGTACTTC.

The CDR3 DNA is TGCGCCAGCAGCTTGATGGGGAGTCCTGGGGCCAACGTCCTGACTTTC. It translates to CASSLMGSPGANVLTF. The rearrangement links TRBV5-1 to TRBJ2-6; D is possibly TRBD2 (5 bases). In germline, CDR1 is SGHRS, CDR2 YFSETQ. The CDR3 runs 16 residues. V was clipped by 1 base and J by 2 bases, with 10 bases between them. The whole variable domain, remainder taken from reference TRBV5-1 and TRBJ2-6, is KAGVTQTPRYLIKTRGQQVTLSCSPISGHRSVSWYQQTPGQGLQFLFEYFSETQRNKGNFPGRFSGRQFSNSRSEMNVSTLELGDSALYLCASSLMGSPGANVLTFGAGSRLTVL.

V is TRBV28 and J is TRBJ2-1; a weak D match, TRBD1 (6 bases). This CDR3 region has 16 residues. Trimming took 5 bases from V and 3 from J, leaving 17 bases between them. CDR1 MDHEN and CDR2 SYDVKM come from the germline V gene. CDR3: CASSPPKGVLYNEQFF. The CDR3 region has the DNA TGTGCCAGCAGTCCCCCCAAGGGGGTCCTCTACAATGAGCAGTTCTTC.

V and J are TRBV4-1 and TRBJ2-1; D gene unclear. The CDR3 runs to 16 residues. The V gene lost 1 base and the J gene lost 5 bases, with 15 bases spanning the gap. Germline CDR1 MGHRA, CDR2 YSYEKL. The CDR3 reads CASSQARPAVNNEQFF. As DNA, the CDR3 is TGCGCCAGCAGCCAAGCTAGGCCCGCTGTTAACAATGAGCAGTTCTTC.

This chain connects TRBV9 to TRBJ2-1, with D unclear. The CDR3 covers 14 residues. The ends were cut back, 3 bases at V and 10 bases at J, with 17 bases in the middle. Germline V lookup: CDR1 SGDLS, CDR2 YYNGEE. CDR3 DNA sequence: TGTGCCAGCAGCGCCGATCACCTAGGCGAGGAGCAGTTCTTC. Its protein is CASSADHLGEEQFF.